These T cell receptor beta chains were read from a single sample in a study of T-cell memory formation after mild COVID-19. TCRdb re-derived calls from the 5' RACE reads in MiXCR, one entry per CDR3 protein. The data contain 250,000 or so distinct CDR3 sequences, 18% of them seen just once; the ten biggest clones take up 23%. The source material was PBMCs or a T cell subset sorted from them (not recorded which). These TCRs come from a man aged 18 to 35 who had mild COVID-19 (a few samples of this study predate the infection). Cell type and time point are not known. The CDR3 runs from the conserved cysteine through the conserved F or W. Each record gives: clone size, V gene, D gene, J gene, CDR3 protein, CDR3 DNA. D genes are given only for firm matches. The size of a clone is reported for some rows only, either as once, few or many, or as a class for expanded clones.

>NA|TRBV29-1|NA|TRBJ2-3
CSGRRGADTDTQYF
TGCAGCGGGCGTCGGGGCGCGGACACAGATACGCAGTATTTT
>few|TRBV4-2|NA|TRBJ1-2
CASSQEGAGRGGYGYTF
TGTGCCAGCAGCCAAGAGGGGGCAGGGCGAGGAGGCTATGGCTACACCTTC
>once|TRBV7-9|NA|TRBJ1-1
CASSLPAGRGANTEAFF
TGTGCCAGCAGCTTACCCGCTGGGCGAGGGGCGAACACTGAAGCTTTCTTT
>few|TRBV5-1|NA|TRBJ1-5
CASSLQVNQPQHF
TGCGCCAGCAGCTTACAGGTCAATCAGCCCCAGCATTTT
>few|TRBV10-3|TRBD2|TRBJ2-1
CAIRTSGGHEQFF
TGTGCCATCAGGACTAGCGGGGGCCATGAGCAGTTCTTC
>few|TRBV6-5|NA|TRBJ2-1
CASSYSPGFGFEQFF
TGTGCCAGCAGTTACTCCCCGGGATTCGGCTTTGAGCAGTTCTTC
>many|TRBV9|TRBD1|TRBJ2-7
CASSAGQGHSYEQYF
TGTGCCAGCAGCGCGGGACAGGGCCACTCCTACGAGCAGTACTTC
>many|TRBV11-2|NA|TRBJ1-4
CASSLGPIRQKLFF
TGTGCCAGCAGCCTCGGACCCATCCGACAAAAACTGTTTTTT
>many|TRBV6-2/TRBV6-3|NA|TRBJ2-5
CASSTPREQETQYF
TGTGCCAGCAGCACCCCCCGGGAGCAAGAGACCCAGTACTTC
>NA|TRBV7-6|TRBD2|TRBJ2-3
CASSFSGDSTDTQYF
TGTGCCAGCAGCTTTAGCGGGGATAGCACAGATACGCAGTATTTT
>NA|TRBV11-1|NA|TRBJ2-1
CASSVLIRDEQFF
TGTGCCAGCAGCGTCCTCATTAGAGATGAGCAGTTCTTC
>NA|TRBV5-1|NA|TRBJ1-1
CASSLATYTEAFF
TGCGCCAGCAGCTTGGCCACGTACACTGAAGCTTTCTTT
>few|TRBV18|TRBD1|TRBJ1-1
CASSLTRTGGMTEAFF
TGTGCCAGCTCACTAACAAGGACAGGGGGGATGACTGAAGCTTTCTTT
>NA|TRBV29-1|NA|TRBJ2-7
CSAASAGYYEQYF
TGCAGCGCCGCGTCGGCGGGATACTACGAGCAGTACTTC
>many|TRBV10-3|NA|TRBJ2-7
CAIGTGSSYEQYF
TGTGCCATCGGAACGGGGAGCTCCTACGAGCAGTACTTC
>NA|TRBV15|TRBD1|TRBJ2-7
CATSRVSGGASYEQYF
TGTGCCACCAGCAGGGTATCAGGGGGTGCCTCCTACGAGCAGTACTTC
>few|TRBV12-3/TRBV12-4|NA|TRBJ1-2
CASSEERGAYGYTF
TGTGCCAGCAGTGAAGAGAGGGGCGCCTATGGCTACACCTTC
>NA|TRBV28|NA|TRBJ2-1
CASEYRGLFF
TGTGCCAGTGAATACAGGGGACTGTTCTTC
>NA|TRBV27|TRBD1|TRBJ1-1
CASSTYRGQVGTEAFF
TGTGCCAGCAGTACATACAGGGGGCAGGTGGGAACTGAAGCTTTCTTT
>NA|TRBV4-3|TRBD2|TRBJ2-3
CASSQAGTSGTLSTDTQYF
TGCGCCAGCAGCCAGGCCGGGACTAGCGGGACTCTAAGCACAGATACGCAGTATTTT
>NA|TRBV6-5|NA|TRBJ2-6
CASSLRQAGANVLTF
TGTGCCAGCAGTTTAAGGCAGGCTGGGGCCAACGTCCTGACTTTC
>many|TRBV27|TRBD2|TRBJ2-4
CASSKLAGGIIAKNIQYF
TGTGCCAGCAGTAAACTAGCGGGGGGCATAATAGCCAAAAACATTCAGTACTTC
>few|TRBV4-1|NA|TRBJ2-3
CASSLRWGGAPYF
TGCGCCAGCAGCCTAAGATGGGGGGGGGCGCCGTATTTT
>NA|TRBV3-1|NA|TRBJ2-3
CASSQVGDTDTQYF
TGTGCCAGCAGCCAAGTAGGGGACACAGATACGCAGTATTTT
>few|TRBV27|TRBD1|TRBJ1-6
CASSFGTGSSPLHF
TGTGCCAGCAGTTTCGGGACAGGGAGTTCACCCCTCCACTTT
>few|TRBV7-6|NA|TRBJ2-2
CASSLGVSRLAGELFF
TGTGCCAGCAGCTTAGGGGTATCCAGGTTAGCCGGGGAGCTGTTTTTT
>NA|TRBV12-3/TRBV12-4|NA|TRBJ2-1
CASSFDDNEQFF
TGTGCCAGCAGTTTCGATGACAATGAGCAGTTCTTC
>few|TRBV7-2|NA|TRBJ2-2
CASSFSSTRVGGELFF
TGTGCCAGCAGCTTCAGCTCCACGAGGGTAGGAGGGGAGCTGTTTTTT
>many|TRBV5-1|TRBD2|TRBJ2-7
CASRVGLASSYEQYF
TGCGCCAGCAGAGTCGGACTAGCAAGCTCCTACGAGCAGTACTTC
>NA|TRBV7-2|NA|TRBJ2-2
CASSTSSGELFF
TGTGCCAGCAGCACCTCTAGCGGGGAGCTGTTTTTT
>NA|TRBV28|NA|TRBJ1-1
CATKGPYTEAFF
TGTGCCACCAAGGGACCTTACACTGAAGCTTTCTTT
>NA|TRBV20-1|TRBD2|TRBJ2-7
CSATGLAGGYSYEQYF
TGCAGTGCTACCGGACTAGCGGGGGGTTACTCCTACGAGCAGTACTTC
>NA|TRBV30|TRBD2|TRBJ2-5
CAWSVTSGRETQYF
TGTGCCTGGAGTGTAACTAGCGGGCGAGAGACCCAGTACTTC
>many|TRBV7-6|TRBD2|TRBJ2-7
CASSPQGLAGEQYF
TGTGCCAGCAGCCCCCAAGGGCTAGCGGGGGAGCAGTACTTC
>few|TRBV7-2|NA|TRBJ2-3
CASSLSLVGRDWGTDTQYF
TGTGCCAGCAGCTTATCTTTGGTAGGGCGGGACTGGGGCACAGATACGCAGTATTTT
>few|TRBV12-3/TRBV12-4|NA|TRBJ2-1
CASRWTTEQFF
TGTGCCAGCAGATGGACGACAGAGCAGTTCTTC
>few|TRBV6-2/TRBV6-3|TRBD1|TRBJ1-2
CASSPTGYGYTF
TGTGCCAGCAGCCCGACAGGGTACGGCTACACCTTC
>NA|TRBV15|TRBD1|TRBJ2-7
CATSRTRQGDSYEQYF
TGTGCCACCAGCCGAACCCGACAGGGCGACTCCTACGAGCAGTACTTC
>NA|TRBV7-3|TRBD1|TRBJ1-1
CASSLDRGHTEAFF
TGTGCCAGCAGCTTAGACAGGGGACACACTGAAGCTTTCTTT
>NA|TRBV5-1|NA|TRBJ1-1
CASSEDGNTEAFF
TGCGCCAGCAGCGAGGACGGGAACACTGAAGCTTTCTTT
>NA|TRBV7-6|TRBD1|TRBJ2-2
CASSFSRQGNTGELFF
TGTGCCAGCAGCTTCAGCAGACAGGGGAACACCGGGGAGCTGTTTTTT
>NA|TRBV6-2/TRBV6-3|NA|TRBJ2-7
CASGGAGATLQYF
TGTGCCTCAGGCGGGGCAGGGGCCACCCTCCAGTACTTC
>NA|TRBV9|NA|TRBJ1-1
CASSREGRQADTEAFF
TGTGCCAGCAGCAGGGAGGGGAGGCAGGCGGACACTGAAGCTTTCTTT
>few|TRBV3-1|TRBD1|TRBJ2-2
CASSQAGTGNTGELFF
TGTGCCAGCAGCCAAGCGGGGACAGGCAACACCGGGGAGCTGTTTTTT
>few|TRBV9|TRBD1|TRBJ2-1
CASSIQTGTGDLNEQFF
TGTGCCAGCAGCATACAAACCGGGACAGGAGATCTCAATGAGCAGTTCTTC
>few|TRBV4-1|NA|TRBJ1-2
CASSQEPQGRGYTF
TGCGCCAGCAGCCAAGAGCCGCAGGGCCGGGGCTACACCTTC
>NA|TRBV28|NA|TRBJ1-2
CASSFGSGGNYGYTF
TGTGCCAGCAGTTTTGGGTCTGGGGGGAACTATGGCTACACCTTC
>NA|TRBV7-9|NA|TRBJ1-1
CASSLSGVLKAFF
TGTGCCAGCAGCTTATCAGGGGTCCTTAAAGCTTTCTTT
>NA|TRBV6-1|NA|TRBJ2-2
CASSEDLNTGELFF
TGTGCCAGCAGTGAGGACCTGAACACCGGGGAGCTGTTTTTT
>NA|TRBV7-3|TRBD2|TRBJ2-1
CASSPSGGAVEQFF
TGTGCCAGCAGCCCAAGCGGGGGGGCGGTTGAGCAGTTCTTC
>many|TRBV11-3|NA|TRBJ2-1
CASSVGQSSSYNEQFF
TGTGCCAGCAGCGTTGGACAGTCGAGCTCCTACAATGAGCAGTTCTTC
>few|TRBV7-2|NA|TRBJ2-7
CASSYPGQGYEQYF
TGTGCCAGCAGCTACCCGGGACAAGGCTACGAGCAGTACTTC
>few|TRBV5-6|NA|TRBJ1-5
CASSLGRGSVQPQHF
TGTGCCAGCAGCTTGGGCCGGGGATCTGTGCAGCCCCAGCATTTT
>NA|TRBV5-4|NA|TRBJ2-4
CASSLADETRAYF
TGTGCCAGCAGCTTGGCCGATGAAACCAGAGCGTACTTC
>NA|TRBV29-1|TRBD2|TRBJ2-4
CSVGPTSGAGNIQYF
TGCAGCGTTGGACCGACTAGCGGGGCGGGAAACATTCAGTACTTC
>NA|TRBV5-5|NA|TRBJ2-1
CASSPLEGASRYNEQFF
TGTGCCAGCAGCCCGTTGGAGGGGGCCAGTAGGTACAATGAGCAGTTCTTC